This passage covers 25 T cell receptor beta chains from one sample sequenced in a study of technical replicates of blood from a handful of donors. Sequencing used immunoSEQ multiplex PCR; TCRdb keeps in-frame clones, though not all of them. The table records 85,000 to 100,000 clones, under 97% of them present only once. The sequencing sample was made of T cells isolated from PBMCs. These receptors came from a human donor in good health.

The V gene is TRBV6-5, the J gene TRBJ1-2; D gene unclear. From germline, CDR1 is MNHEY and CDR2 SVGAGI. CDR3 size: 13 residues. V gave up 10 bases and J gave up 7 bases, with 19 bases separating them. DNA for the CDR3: TGTGCCACGCAGACCGGGAGCCCGCGTGGCTACACCTTC. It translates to CATQTGSPRGYTF.

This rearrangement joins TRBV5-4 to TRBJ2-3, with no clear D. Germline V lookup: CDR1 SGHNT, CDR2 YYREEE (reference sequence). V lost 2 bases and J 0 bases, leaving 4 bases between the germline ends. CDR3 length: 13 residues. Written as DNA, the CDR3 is TGTGCCAGCAGCTTCCGGAGCACAGATACGCAGTATTTT. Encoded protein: CASSFRSTDTQYF.

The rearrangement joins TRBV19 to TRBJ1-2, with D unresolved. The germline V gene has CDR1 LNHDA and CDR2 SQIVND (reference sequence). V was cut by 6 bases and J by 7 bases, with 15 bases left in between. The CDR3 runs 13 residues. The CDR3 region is CASRSTVVVGYTF. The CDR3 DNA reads TGTGCCAGTAGATCTACAGTAGTGGTTGGCTACACCTTC.

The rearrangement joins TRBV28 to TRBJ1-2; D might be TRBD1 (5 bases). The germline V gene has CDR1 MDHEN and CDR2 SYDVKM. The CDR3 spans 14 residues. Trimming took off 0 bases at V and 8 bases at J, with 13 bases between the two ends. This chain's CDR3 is CASSLWTEREGYTF. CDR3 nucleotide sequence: TGTGCCAGCAGTTTATGGACAGAAAGAGAGGGCTACACCTTC.

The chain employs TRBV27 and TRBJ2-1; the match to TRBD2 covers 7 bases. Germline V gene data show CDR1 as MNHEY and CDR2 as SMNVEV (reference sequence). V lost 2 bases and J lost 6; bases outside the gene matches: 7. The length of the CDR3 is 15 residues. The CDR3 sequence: CASSLGGVPGNEQFF. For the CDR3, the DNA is TGTGCCAGCAGTTTAGGGGGGGTGCCGGGCAATGAGCAGTTCTTC.

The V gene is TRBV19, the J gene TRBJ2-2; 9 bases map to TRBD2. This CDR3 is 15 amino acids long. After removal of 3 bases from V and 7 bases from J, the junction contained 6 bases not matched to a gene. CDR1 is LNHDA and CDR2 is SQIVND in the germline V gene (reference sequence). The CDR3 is CASSMIAGADGELFF. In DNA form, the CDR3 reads TGTGCCAGTAGTATGATAGCGGGAGCTGACGGGGAGCTGTTTTTT.

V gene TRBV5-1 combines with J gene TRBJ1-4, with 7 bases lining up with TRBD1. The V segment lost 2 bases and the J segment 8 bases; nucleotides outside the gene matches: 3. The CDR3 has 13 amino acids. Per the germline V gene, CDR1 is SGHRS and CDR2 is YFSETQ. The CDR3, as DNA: TGCGCCAGCAGCTTAGGGGGCGGCGAAAAACTGTTTTTT. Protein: CASSLGGGEKLFF.

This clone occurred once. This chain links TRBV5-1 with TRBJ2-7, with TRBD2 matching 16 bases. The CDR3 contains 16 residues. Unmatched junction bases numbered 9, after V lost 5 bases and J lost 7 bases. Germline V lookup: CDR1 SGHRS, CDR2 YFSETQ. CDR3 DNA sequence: TGCGCCAGCAGGGCCGGGACTAGCGGGAGGGCGAGGGAGCAGTACTTC. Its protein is CASRAGTSGRAREQYF.

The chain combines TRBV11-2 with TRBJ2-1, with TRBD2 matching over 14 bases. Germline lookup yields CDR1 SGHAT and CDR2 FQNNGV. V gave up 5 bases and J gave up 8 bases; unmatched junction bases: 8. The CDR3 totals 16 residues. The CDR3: CASSAGLAGASDEQFF. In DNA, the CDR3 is TGTGCCAGCAGCGCGGGACTAGCGGGGGCCTCCGATGAGCAGTTCTTC. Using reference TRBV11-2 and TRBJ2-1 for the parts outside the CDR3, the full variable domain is EAGVAQSPRYKIIEKRQSVAFWCNPISGHATLYWYQQILGQGPKLLIQFQNNGVVDDSQLPKDRFSAERLKGVDSTLKIQPAKLEDSAVYLCASSAGLAGASDEQFFGPGTRLTVL.

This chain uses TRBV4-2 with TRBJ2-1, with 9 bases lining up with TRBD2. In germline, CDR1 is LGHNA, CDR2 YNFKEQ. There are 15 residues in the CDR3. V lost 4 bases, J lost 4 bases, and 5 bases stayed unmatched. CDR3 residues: CASSLTSGTYNEQFF. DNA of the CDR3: TGTGCCAGCAGCCTGACTAGCGGAACTTACAATGAGCAGTTCTTC.

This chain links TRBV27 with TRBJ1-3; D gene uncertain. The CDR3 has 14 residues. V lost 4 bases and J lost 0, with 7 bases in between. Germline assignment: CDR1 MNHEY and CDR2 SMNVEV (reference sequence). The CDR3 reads CASSSGASGNTIYF. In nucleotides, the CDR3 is TGTGCCAGCAGTTCCGGTGCCTCTGGAAACACCATATATTTT.

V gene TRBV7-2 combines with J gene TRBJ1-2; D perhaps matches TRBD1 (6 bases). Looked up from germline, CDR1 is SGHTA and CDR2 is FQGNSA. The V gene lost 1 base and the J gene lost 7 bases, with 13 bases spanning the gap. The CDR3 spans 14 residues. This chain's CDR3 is CASSLEPTGRGYTF. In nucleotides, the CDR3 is TGTGCCAGCAGCTTAGAACCGACAGGCCGTGGCTACACCTTC.

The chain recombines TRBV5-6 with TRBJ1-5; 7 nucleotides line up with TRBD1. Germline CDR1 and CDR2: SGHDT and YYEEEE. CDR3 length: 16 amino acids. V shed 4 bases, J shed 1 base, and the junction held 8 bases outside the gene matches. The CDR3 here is CASSAKQGLSNQPQHF. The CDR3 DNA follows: TGTGCCAGCAGCGCCAAACAGGGGTTAAGCAATCAGCCCCAGCATTTT. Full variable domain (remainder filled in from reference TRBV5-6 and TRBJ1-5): DAGVTQSPTHLIKTRGQQVTLRCSPKSGHDTVSWYQQALGQGPQFIFQYYEEEERQRGNFPDRFSGHQFPNYSSELNVNALLLGDSALYLCASSAKQGLSNQPQHFGDGTRLSIL.

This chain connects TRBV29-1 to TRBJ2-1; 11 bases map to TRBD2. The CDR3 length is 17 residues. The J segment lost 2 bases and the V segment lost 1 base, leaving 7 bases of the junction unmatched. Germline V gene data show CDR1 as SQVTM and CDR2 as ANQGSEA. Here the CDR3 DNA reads TGCAGCGTTGAAGGCCGCTCTAGCGGGGGGACCTACAATGAGCAGTTCTTC. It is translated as CSVEGRSSGGTYNEQFF.

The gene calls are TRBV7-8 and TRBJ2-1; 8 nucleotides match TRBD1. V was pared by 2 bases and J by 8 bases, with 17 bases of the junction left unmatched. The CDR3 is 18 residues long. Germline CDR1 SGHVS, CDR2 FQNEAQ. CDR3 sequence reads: CASSLLGSGRQGWDEQFF. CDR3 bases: TGTGCCAGCAGCTTATTAGGATCCGGGAGACAGGGGTGGGATGAGCAGTTCTTC.

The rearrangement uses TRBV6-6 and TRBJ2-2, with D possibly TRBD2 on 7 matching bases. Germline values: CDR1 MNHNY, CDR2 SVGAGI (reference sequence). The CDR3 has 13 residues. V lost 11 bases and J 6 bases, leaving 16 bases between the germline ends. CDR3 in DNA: TGTGCCTGTAGGGGGGGAGCTTCCGGGGAGCTGTTTTTT. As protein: CACRGGASGELFF.

In DNA form, the CDR3 reads TGTGCCAGCAGCCCAAAGGAAGTAGCGGGGGGTCGTAACACCGGGGAGCTGTTTTTT. It specifies CASSPKEVAGGRNTGELFF. The genes are TRBV7-9 and TRBJ2-2; TRBD2 aligns across 10 bases. Germline V gene lookup returns CDR1 SEHNR and CDR2 FQNEAQ (reference sequence). The CDR3 runs to 19 residues. With V trimmed by 5 bases and J by 2 bases, 14 bases remained unmatched.

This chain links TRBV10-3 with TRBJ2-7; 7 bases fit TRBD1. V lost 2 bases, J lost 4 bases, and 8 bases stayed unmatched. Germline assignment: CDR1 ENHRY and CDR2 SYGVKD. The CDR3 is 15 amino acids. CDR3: CAISEPTGQGYEQYF. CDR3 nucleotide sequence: TGTGCCATCAGTGAGCCGACAGGGCAGGGATACGAGCAGTACTTC.

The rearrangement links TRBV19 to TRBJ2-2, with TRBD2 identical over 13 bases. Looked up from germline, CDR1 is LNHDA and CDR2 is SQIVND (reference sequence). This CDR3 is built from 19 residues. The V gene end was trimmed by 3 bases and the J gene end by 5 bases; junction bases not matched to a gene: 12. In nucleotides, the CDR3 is TGTGCCAGTAGTATCCCCAATCGACTAGCGGGAGGTGGAACCGGGGAGCTGTTTTTT. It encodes CASSIPNRLAGGGTGELFF.

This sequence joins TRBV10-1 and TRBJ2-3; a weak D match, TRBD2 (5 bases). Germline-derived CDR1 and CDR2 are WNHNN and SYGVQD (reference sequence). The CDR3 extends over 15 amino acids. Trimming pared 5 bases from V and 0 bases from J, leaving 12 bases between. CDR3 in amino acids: CASSQSSSSTDTQYF. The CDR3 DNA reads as TGCGCCAGCAGTCAATCTAGCTCTAGCACAGATACGCAGTATTTT.

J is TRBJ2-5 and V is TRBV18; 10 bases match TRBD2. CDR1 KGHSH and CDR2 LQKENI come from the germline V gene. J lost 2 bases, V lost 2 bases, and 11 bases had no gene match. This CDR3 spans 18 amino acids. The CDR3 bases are TGTGCCAGCTCACCAAGGCTAGCGGGGGAAGATGCTCAAGAGACCCAGTACTTC. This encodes CASSPRLAGEDAQETQYF.

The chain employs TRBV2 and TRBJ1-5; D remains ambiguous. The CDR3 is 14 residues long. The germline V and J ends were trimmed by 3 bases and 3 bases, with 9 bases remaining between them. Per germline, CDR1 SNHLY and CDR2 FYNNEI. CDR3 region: CASSEAGNNQPQHF. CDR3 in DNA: TGTGCCAGCAGTGAGGCAGGAAACAATCAGCCCCAGCATTTT.

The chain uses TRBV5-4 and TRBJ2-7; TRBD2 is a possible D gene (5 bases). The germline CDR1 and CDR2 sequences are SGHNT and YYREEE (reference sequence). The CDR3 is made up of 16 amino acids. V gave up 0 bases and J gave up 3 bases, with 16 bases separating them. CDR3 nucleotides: TGTGCCAGCAGCTTGGAGGACTCAGGTATCTACTACGAGCAGTACTTC. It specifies CASSLEDSGIYYEQYF.

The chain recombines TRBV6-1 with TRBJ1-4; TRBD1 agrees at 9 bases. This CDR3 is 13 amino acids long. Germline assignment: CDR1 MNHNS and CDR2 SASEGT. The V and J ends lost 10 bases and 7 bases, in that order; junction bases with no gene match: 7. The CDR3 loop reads CATHRDRAEKLFF. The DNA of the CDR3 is TGTGCCACCCACCGGGACAGGGCTGAAAAACTGTTTTTT.

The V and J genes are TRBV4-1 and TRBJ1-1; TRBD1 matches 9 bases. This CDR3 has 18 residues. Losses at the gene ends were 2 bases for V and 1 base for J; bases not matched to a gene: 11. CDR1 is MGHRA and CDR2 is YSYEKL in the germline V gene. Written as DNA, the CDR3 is TGCGCCAGCAGCCAACCGGGACAGGGCATACCAAGGAACACTGAAGCTTTCTTT. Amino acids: CASSQPGQGIPRNTEAFF.